The entry below gives a single T cell receptor beta chain sequence along with its context. This CDR3 spans 14 amino acids. Trimming shortened V by 4 bases and J by 4 bases, and 10 bases separated the two germline ends. Germline loops: CDR1 LGHNA, CDR2 YSLEER. TCRdb fed the RT-PCR reads into MiXCR, producing one record per CDR3 protein. The sample has fewer than 800,000 distinct CDR3 sequences, 13% to 15% seen once. This TCR derives from a female donor in good health, serving as a healthy control. The rearrangement joins TRBV4-3 to TRBJ2-2; D remains unclear. The source material was memory CD4+ T cells from blood. Written as DNA, the CDR3 is TGCGCCAGCAGCCCCAACGGAGTCACCGGGGAGCTGTTTTTT. This sequence encodes CASSPNGVTGELFF.